The 10 T cell receptor beta chains reported below all come from one sample, sequenced in a study of blood T cell repertoires in COVID-19 (dated by TCRdb to 2019 to 2021). To prepare the library, the immunoSEQ multiplex PCR assay was applied. Sourced from immuneACCESS, this table was stored by TCRdb with only in-frame sequences that have V and J called. A share of the clones is absent; for the studies checked, an unresolved V gene accounts for under half, and the remainder has no known explanation. For this sample there are about 670,000 clones; about 87% appear just once. The ten biggest clones cover roughly 0.25% of the sample. Sequenced material: peripheral blood. The receptors here all came from a woman between 18 and 30 years old with acute or convalescent COVID-19.

This chain uses TRBV7-2 with TRBJ2-4; D perhaps matches TRBD2 (7 bases). CDR3 length: 14 amino acids. Germline values: CDR1 SGHTA, CDR2 FQGNSA. V lost 1 base and J 6 bases, leaving 10 bases between the germline ends. The CDR3 DNA follows: TGTGCCAGCAGCTTAGGGGGGGGCGGAAACATTCAGTACTTC. Amino acids: CASSLGGGGNIQYF.

This chain links TRBV4-3 with TRBJ1-2; D is perhaps TRBD1 (6 bases). The germline V and J ends were trimmed by 2 bases and 4 bases, with 20 bases remaining between them. The CDR3 runs to 17 residues. The germline CDR1 and CDR2 sequences are LGHNA and YSLEER. CDR3 in amino acids: CASSQRGGGGVIYGYTF. Written as DNA, the CDR3 is TGCGCCAGCAGCCAAAGAGGTGGGGGGGGCGTGATCTATGGCTACACCTTC.

The chain couples TRBV12-5 to TRBJ1-1; 8 positions agree with TRBD1. Germline-derived CDR1 and CDR2 are LGHNT and FRNRAP. The CDR3 runs 14 residues. The junction had 9 bases not matched to a gene; V was cut back by 2 bases and J by 10 bases. The CDR3 here is CASGLPGQGGAAFF. The CDR3 DNA is TGTGCTAGTGGTTTGCCAGGACAGGGTGGGGCAGCTTTCTTT.

This chain uses TRBV4-1 with TRBJ1-4; no firm D call. V was clipped by 6 bases and J by 6 bases, with 17 bases between them. This CDR3 has 15 amino acids. In germline, CDR1 is MGHRA, CDR2 YSYEKL. As DNA, the CDR3 is TGCGCCAGCAGACAACCGACACGGCCGGATGAAAAACTGTTTTTT. Amino acid sequence: CASRQPTRPDEKLFF.

V usage is TRBV4-1 and J usage is TRBJ2-3, with 7 positions matching TRBD1. With V trimmed by 3 bases and J by 4 bases, 7 bases remained unmatched. The CDR3 contains 15 residues. CDR1 and CDR2 (germline): MGHRA, YSYEKL. The CDR3 DNA is TGCGCCAGCAGCCAGATTGTAACAGGGGCAGATACGCAGTATTTT. Translated, it gives CASSQIVTGADTQYF.

The chain carries TRBV6-5 and TRBJ2-2; 12 bases are a match to TRBD2. This CDR3 comprises 15 residues. The germline CDR1 and CDR2 sequences are MNHEY and SVGAGI. Trimming cost V 7 bases and J 6 bases; bases outside gene matches: 6. The CDR3 loop is CASTPSGGVAGELFF. The CDR3 bases are TGTGCCAGCACCCCTAGCGGGGGGGTCGCCGGGGAGCTGTTTTTT.

The chain couples TRBV3-1 (or the pseudogene TRBV3-2) to TRBJ1-3; 8 bases fit TRBD1. V shed 0 bases, J shed 3 bases, and the junction held 4 bases outside the gene matches. Germline V gene lookup returns CDR1 LGHDT and CDR2 YNNKEL (reference sequence). This CDR3 is built from 16 residues. In DNA form, the CDR3 reads TGTGCCAGCAGCCAAGATGGACAGGGCCTTGGAAACACCATATATTTT. Translated: CASSQDGQGLGNTIYF.

Worth noting for this clone: Because the CDR3's place on the DNA is in doubt, the DNA is left out and the CDR3 is given as listed by TCRdb. The V call is TRBV29-1, the J call TRBJ2-1; the table's D call TRBD1 went unverified against the DNA. The germline CDR1 and CDR2 sequences are SQVTM and ANQGSEA. 18 amino acids form the CDR3, both terminal residues included. The CDR3 region is CSVVTFGAGQGARNEQFF.

This clone was recorded once. The chain combines TRBV19 with TRBJ1-4; D ambiguous. The V and J ends lost 5 bases and 4 bases respectively, with 14 bases between them. From germline, CDR1 is LNHDA and CDR2 SQIVND (reference sequence). The CDR3 sequence is 15 residues long. CDR3 in amino acids: CASSLWGDYNEKLFF. In nucleotides, the CDR3 is TGTGCCAGTAGTCTCTGGGGAGATTATAATGAAAAACTGTTTTTT. The full variable domain, in which reference TRBV19 and TRBJ1-4 provide the parts outside the CDR3, is DGGITQSPKYLFRKEGQNVTLSCEQNLNHDAMYWYRQDPGQGLRLIYYSQIVNDFQKGDIAEGYSVSREKKESFPLTVTSAQKNPTAFYLCASSLWGDYNEKLFFGSGTQLSVL.

The rearrangement joins TRBV3-1 (or the pseudogene TRBV3-2) to TRBJ2-3; 10 bases are a match to TRBD2. The ends lost 2 bases at V and 3 bases at J; junction bases unmatched: 2. This CDR3 is built from 15 residues. Looked up from germline, CDR1 is LGHDT and CDR2 is YNNKEL (reference sequence). The CDR3 nucleotides read TGTGCCAGCAGCCAAACTAGCGGGGATACAGATACGCAGTATTTT. Protein: CASSQTSGDTDTQYF.